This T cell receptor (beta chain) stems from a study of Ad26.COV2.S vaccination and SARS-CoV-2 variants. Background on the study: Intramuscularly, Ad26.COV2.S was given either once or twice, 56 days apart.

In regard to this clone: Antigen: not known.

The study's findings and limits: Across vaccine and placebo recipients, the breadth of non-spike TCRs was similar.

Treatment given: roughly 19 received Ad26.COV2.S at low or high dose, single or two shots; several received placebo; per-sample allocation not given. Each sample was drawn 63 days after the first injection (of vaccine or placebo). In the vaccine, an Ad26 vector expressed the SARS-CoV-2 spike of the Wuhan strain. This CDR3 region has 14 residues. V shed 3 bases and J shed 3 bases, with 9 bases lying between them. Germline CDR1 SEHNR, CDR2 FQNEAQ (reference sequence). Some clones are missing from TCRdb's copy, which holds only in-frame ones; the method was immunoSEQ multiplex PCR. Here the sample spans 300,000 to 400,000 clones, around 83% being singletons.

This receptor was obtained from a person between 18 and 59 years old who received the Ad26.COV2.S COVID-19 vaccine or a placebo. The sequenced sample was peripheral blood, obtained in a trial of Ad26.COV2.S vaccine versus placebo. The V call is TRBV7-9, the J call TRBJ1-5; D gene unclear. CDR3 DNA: TGTGCCAGCAGCTTGGCGGGCAACAATCAGCCCCAGCATTTT. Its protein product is CASSLAGNNQPQHF.